A single T cell receptor (beta chain) is shown here with its context. In the original processing: Estimation of nucleated cell counts relied on the amplification of reference gene primers. Assay: immunoSEQ multiplex PCR; the TCRdb copy retains only in-frame clones and omits some. V and J calls and clone size are as listed in that table; D and trimming were resolved from the DNA. Of about 86,000 clones listed, around 89% are singletons. This sample is part of a study of blood T cell repertoires in COVID-19. Participants were placed into cohorts based on the clinical history they reported. The CDR3 length is 16 residues. V lost 4 bases and J lost 1, with 16 bases in between. From germline, CDR1 is LGHDT and CDR2 YNNKEL (reference sequence).

J is TRBJ1-1 and V is TRBV3-1 (or the pseudogene TRBV3-2), with a weak D call TRBD1 (5 bases). Sequencing input: PBMCs or T cells enriched from blood (not recorded which). The receptor's source is a woman aged 50 to 60 with acute COVID-19. CDR3 nucleotides: TGTGCCAGCAGCCCCCTAGGCCACCAGGGGAACACTGAAGCTTTCTTT. The encoded protein is CASSPLGHQGNTEAFF.